These T cell receptor beta chains were read from a single sample in a study of preoperative IRX-2 immunotherapy in early breast cancer. TCRdb's table, derived via immunoSEQ multiplex PCR, lists solely in-frame clones and lacks some. The sample holds about 3,300 clones, under 75% seen once. Sequences were derived from tumor tissue, sampled before IRX-2 immunotherapy. The receptors come from a human donor with breast cancer. CDR3s include the opening cysteine and the closing phenylalanine or tryptophan. D genes are given only for firm matches. For some rows the clone size is stated as once, few or many, or as a class when expanded; others skip it.

v_call: TRBV6-8
clone_size: NA
d_call: TRBD2
j_call: TRBJ2-2
cdr3_nt: TGTGCCAGCAGTTACTCGAGACTAGCGGGCATCACCGGGGAGCTGTTTTTT
cdr3_aa: CASSYSRLAGITGELFF

v_call: TRBV15
clone_size: NA
d_call: NA
j_call: TRBJ2-5
cdr3_nt: TGTGCCACCAGCAGAGCAGAGGGGGGAGATCTTGAGACCCAGTACTTC
cdr3_aa: CATSRAEGGDLETQYF

v_call: TRBV6-8
clone_size: NA
d_call: NA
j_call: TRBJ1-1
cdr3_nt: TGTGCCAGCAGTTACAGGACCGGCAACTGGATCTTGAACACTGAAGCTTTCTTT
cdr3_aa: CASSYRTGNWILNTEAFF

v_call: TRBV6-8
clone_size: few
d_call: TRBD1
j_call: TRBJ1-4
cdr3_nt: TGTGCCAGCAGTTACCCGACAGGGAAGAACATTGAAAAACTGTTTTTT
cdr3_aa: CASSYPTGKNIEKLFF

v_call: TRBV6-8
clone_size: NA
d_call: NA
j_call: TRBJ2-5
cdr3_nt: TGTGCCAGCAGTGATGAGGGAGGAGAGACCCAGTACTTC
cdr3_aa: CASSDEGGETQYF

v_call: TRBV15
clone_size: NA
d_call: NA
j_call: TRBJ1-2
cdr3_nt: TGTGCCACCAGCGGAGAGGACGGGCCCTATGGCTACACCTTC
cdr3_aa: CATSGEDGPYGYTF

v_call: TRBV6-8
clone_size: large
d_call: NA
j_call: TRBJ1-1
cdr3_nt: TGTGCCAGCAGCCAAACAGGGAACACTGAAGCTTTCTTT
cdr3_aa: CASSQTGNTEAFF

v_call: TRBV10-2
clone_size: NA
d_call: NA
j_call: TRBJ1-2
cdr3_nt: TGCGCCAGCAAAGCGGCAGGGAGGGTGGGCTATGGCTACACCTTC
cdr3_aa: CASKAAGRVGYGYTF

v_call: TRBV5-1
clone_size: NA
d_call: TRBD2
j_call: TRBJ2-1
cdr3_nt: TGCGCCAGCACCCCTAGCGGTTACTCCTACAATGAGCAGTTCTTC
cdr3_aa: CASTPSGYSYNEQFF

v_call: TRBV6-8
clone_size: NA
d_call: TRBD1
j_call: TRBJ2-7
cdr3_nt: TGTGCCAGCATTCAGAAGACAGGGATATACGAGCAGTACTTC
cdr3_aa: CASIQKTGIYEQYF

v_call: TRBV11-1
clone_size: NA
d_call: NA
j_call: TRBJ1-2
cdr3_nt: TGTGCCAGCAGCTTAGATTACAGGTCTAACTATGGCTACACCTTC
cdr3_aa: CASSLDYRSNYGYTF

v_call: TRBV18
clone_size: NA
d_call: NA
j_call: TRBJ2-6
cdr3_nt: TGTGCCAGCTCAGAAGATAGCTCTGGGGCCAACGTCCTGACTTTC
cdr3_aa: CASSEDSSGANVLTF

v_call: TRBV28
clone_size: NA
d_call: TRBD1
j_call: TRBJ1-6
cdr3_nt: TGTGCCAGCAGTTTACGGGACAGACATAATTCACCCCTCCACTTT
cdr3_aa: CASSLRDRHNSPLHF

v_call: TRBV6-8
clone_size: NA
d_call: NA
j_call: TRBJ1-4
cdr3_nt: TGTGCCAGCAGTCCCCTCGGGGCGGGGAAACTGTTTTTT
cdr3_aa: CASSPLGAGKLFF

v_call: TRBV9
clone_size: NA
d_call: TRBD2
j_call: TRBJ2-3
cdr3_nt: TGTGCCAGCAAGATCGGGGGGAGCACAGATACGCAGTATTTT
cdr3_aa: CASKIGGSTDTQYF

v_call: TRBV18
clone_size: NA
d_call: NA
j_call: TRBJ2-2
cdr3_nt: TGTGCCAGCTCACGCCCGACGGGGGTAGACACCGGGGAGCTGTTTTTT
cdr3_aa: CASSRPTGVDTGELFF

v_call: TRBV6-8
clone_size: NA
d_call: NA
j_call: TRBJ1-2
cdr3_nt: TGTGCCAGCAGACCCCTTGGGGGGCTCGGAGGCTACACCTTC
cdr3_aa: CASRPLGGLGGYTF

v_call: TRBV6-8
clone_size: once
d_call: NA
j_call: TRBJ2-1
cdr3_nt: TGTGCCAGCAGTTACGGACTACCTAAAGGTTACAATGAGCAGTTCTTC
cdr3_aa: CASSYGLPKGYNEQFF

v_call: TRBV11-1
clone_size: once
d_call: NA
j_call: TRBJ1-1
cdr3_nt: TGTGCCAGCAGCTTAGCGGGGCGGGGGGCGCTTACTGAAGCTTTCTTT
cdr3_aa: CASSLAGRGALTEAFF

v_call: TRBV11-3
clone_size: NA
d_call: NA
j_call: TRBJ2-1
cdr3_nt: TGTGCCAGCAGCGACCGGGGTCGTTTGCTGAATGAGCAGTTCTTC
cdr3_aa: CASSDRGRLLNEQFF

v_call: TRBV19
clone_size: few
d_call: TRBD1
j_call: TRBJ1-4
cdr3_nt: TGTGCCAGTAGTGTAGCCGGGACAGCCTCTGAAAAACTGTTTTTT
cdr3_aa: CASSVAGTASEKLFF

v_call: TRBV30
clone_size: NA
d_call: NA
j_call: TRBJ1-6
cdr3_nt: TGTGCCTGGAGCCGCGGTCAAGATAATTCACCCCTCCACTTT
cdr3_aa: CAWSRGQDNSPLHF

v_call: TRBV12-5
clone_size: NA
d_call: TRBD2
j_call: TRBJ2-2
cdr3_nt: TGTGCCAGCGGGTCGGCGGGAGGTTTCGGCGGGGAGCTGTTTTTT
cdr3_aa: CASGSAGGFGGELFF

v_call: TRBV19
clone_size: few
d_call: TRBD1
j_call: TRBJ2-7
cdr3_nt: TGTGCCAGTAGTATGGGACAGGGTTACGAGCAGTACTTC
cdr3_aa: CASSMGQGYEQYF

v_call: TRBV4-1
clone_size: NA
d_call: NA
j_call: TRBJ2-2
cdr3_nt: TGCGCCAGCAGCCAAGACCACCTGAACACCGGGGAGCTGTTTTTT
cdr3_aa: CASSQDHLNTGELFF

v_call: TRBV7-7
clone_size: NA
d_call: NA
j_call: TRBJ2-7
cdr3_nt: TGTGCCAGCAGCGCAATCTATTGGCCGGAGCGTACGTACTTC
cdr3_aa: CASSAIYWPERTYF

v_call: TRBV19
clone_size: NA
d_call: TRBD1
j_call: TRBJ2-7
cdr3_nt: TGTGCCAGTAGTCCTGGGACAGGTGGTGAGCAGTACTTC
cdr3_aa: CASSPGTGGEQYF

v_call: TRBV19
clone_size: NA
d_call: NA
j_call: TRBJ1-2
cdr3_nt: TGTGCCAGTAGTCAAGGGGGGACAAGCAACTACTATGGCTACACCTTC
cdr3_aa: CASSQGGTSNYYGYTF

v_call: TRBV18
clone_size: NA
d_call: TRBD1
j_call: TRBJ2-3
cdr3_nt: TGTGCCAGCTCACCGGGACAGGGACCACAAACAGATACGCAGTATTTT
cdr3_aa: CASSPGQGPQTDTQYF

v_call: TRBV11-3
clone_size: NA
d_call: TRBD2
j_call: TRBJ2-2
cdr3_nt: TGTGCCAGCAGCCAACCGGGACTAGCGTCCGGGGAGCTGTTTTTT
cdr3_aa: CASSQPGLASGELFF

v_call: TRBV11-3
clone_size: NA
d_call: TRBD2
j_call: TRBJ2-5
cdr3_nt: TGTGCCAGCAGCCTACTAGCGGGAGGTGGGGAGACCCAGTACTTC
cdr3_aa: CASSLLAGGGETQYF

v_call: TRBV19
clone_size: NA
d_call: NA
j_call: TRBJ2-7
cdr3_nt: TGTGCCAGTAGTGAAACGGGGGTAAGCTACGAGCAGTACTTC
cdr3_aa: CASSETGVSYEQYF

v_call: TRBV25-1
clone_size: NA
d_call: NA
j_call: TRBJ2-7
cdr3_nt: TGTGCCAGCAGTGATTCCCGCACCTACGAGCAGTACTTC
cdr3_aa: CASSDSRTYEQYF

v_call: TRBV30
clone_size: NA
d_call: NA
j_call: TRBJ2-7
cdr3_nt: TGTGCCTGTTTCCTCCCGGGGACTTCCTACGAGCAGTACTTC
cdr3_aa: CACFLPGTSYEQYF

v_call: TRBV19
clone_size: medium-sized
d_call: NA
j_call: TRBJ2-1
cdr3_nt: TGTGCCAGTAGTATTGGCACCAACGCCCTTGGTGAGCAGTTCTTC
cdr3_aa: CASSIGTNALGEQFF

v_call: TRBV28
clone_size: NA
d_call: TRBD1
j_call: TRBJ2-7
cdr3_nt: TGTGCCAGCAGTTTGTTTGGACAGGGACCGTACTTC
cdr3_aa: CASSLFGQGPYF

v_call: TRBV12-2
clone_size: NA
d_call: NA
j_call: TRBJ2-2
cdr3_nt: TGTGCAAGTCGCCCAGAAGTCCCGGACGGGCGTACGAACACCGGGGAGCTGTTTTTT
cdr3_aa: CASRPEVPDGRTNTGELFF

v_call: TRBV28
clone_size: medium-sized
d_call: NA
j_call: TRBJ1-5
cdr3_nt: TGTGCCAGCAGTTGGGCCGTGAGGGGGAATCAGCCCCAGCATTTT
cdr3_aa: CASSWAVRGNQPQHF

v_call: TRBV6-8
clone_size: NA
d_call: TRBD1
j_call: TRBJ1-2
cdr3_nt: TGTGCCAGCAGCCAAACGACAGGGGGAGGGACCTTC
cdr3_aa: CASSQTTGGGTF

v_call: TRBV6-8
clone_size: few
d_call: TRBD2
j_call: TRBJ2-1
cdr3_nt: TGTGCCAGCCGAGAGCGGGCGGGAGTTAATGAGCAGTTCTTC
cdr3_aa: CASRERAGVNEQFF

v_call: TRBV18
clone_size: once
d_call: NA
j_call: TRBJ2-7
cdr3_nt: TGTGCCAGCTCACCTGGACAGAACGAGCAGTACTTC
cdr3_aa: CASSPGQNEQYF